Below, 2 T cell receptor beta chains from the same sample are listed, as sequenced in a study of OX40 agonist ivuxolimab in advanced cancers. Some clones are missing from TCRdb's copy, which holds only in-frame ones; the method was immunoSEQ multiplex PCR. The sample records about 14,000 clones, 77% being singletons. Source: CD4+ or CD8+ T cells sorted from blood, taken in a trial of the OX40 agonist ivuxolimab. The source of these receptors is an adult with an advanced solid tumor such as melanoma, head and neck, liver or kidney cancer.

The V gene is TRBV5-1, the J gene TRBJ2-7, with TRBD2 matching over 12 bases. This CDR3 has 14 residues. Germline assignment: CDR1 SGHRS and CDR2 YFSETQ. Unmatched junction bases numbered 3, after V lost 4 bases and J lost 4 bases. The CDR3 DNA is TGCGCCAGCAGCCTAGCGGGAGGGATTTACGAGCAGTACTTC. This sequence encodes CASSLAGGIYEQYF.

Relative to its sample, this clone is medium-sized. The V call is TRBV5-5, the J call TRBJ2-1, with TRBD2 identical over 9 bases. The CDR3 runs to 14 residues. V lost 6 bases and J lost 9; bases outside the gene matches: 10. Germline V gives CDR1 SGHKS, CDR2 YYEKEE (reference sequence). The CDR3 spells CASIAGETKGEQFF. The CDR3 DNA is TGTGCCAGCATAGCGGGAGAGACAAAGGGTGAGCAGTTCTTC.